One and the same sample provided the 11 T cell receptor beta chains below, sequenced in a study of blood T cell repertoires in COVID-19. The protocol was immunoSEQ multiplex PCR, while the TCRdb copy is restricted to in-frame clones and leaves out a portion. This table has approximately 250,000 clones, nearly 85% appearing once. The specimen was peripheral blood. These receptors originate from a human donor in a cohort sampled during active COVID-19.

This clone has just one count. V and J are TRBV6-2 or TRBV6-3 and TRBJ2-5; 8 bases line up with TRBD1. The CDR3 has 14 amino acids. V dropped 5 bases and J dropped 5; count of bases not matched to a gene: 7. Germline V gene lookup returns CDR1 MNHEY and CDR2 SVGEGT. CDR3 sequence reads: CASSNSGGAETQYF. The DNA of the CDR3 is TGTGCCAGCAGTAATTCAGGGGGCGCGGAGACCCAGTACTTC.

This chain links TRBV2 with TRBJ1-1, with D hard to call. Trimming left V 6 bases short and J 5 bases short, with 13 bases between. This CDR3 spans 13 amino acids. CDR1 is SNHLY and CDR2 is FYNNEI in the germline V gene. CDR3 loop: CASRPEEGTEAFF. The CDR3 DNA reads as TGTGCCAGCAGACCTGAGGAGGGAACTGAAGCTTTCTTT.

The gene calls are TRBV3-1 (or the pseudogene TRBV3-2) and TRBJ2-1; 7 bases fit TRBD2. Germline V CDR1 and CDR2: LGHDT, YNNKEL (reference sequence). The CDR3 is made up of 15 amino acids. With 2 bases clipped from V and 7 bases from J, the junction kept 8 bases outside the gene matches. The CDR3, as DNA: TGTGCCAGCAGCCAAAGGTGGGAGGGAATAAATGAGCAGTTCTTC. Amino acids: CASSQRWEGINEQFF.

CDR3 bases: TGTGCCAGCAGCCAAGGGTTTGGGGGCGCTTCCTACGAGCAGTACTTC. It codes for CASSQGFGGASYEQYF. This rearrangement joins TRBV3-1 (or the pseudogene TRBV3-2) to TRBJ2-7, with D tentatively TRBD1 (6 bases). Trimming pared 1 base from V and 1 base from J, leaving 14 bases between. The length of the CDR3 is 16 residues. Germline CDR1 is LGHDT and CDR2 is YNNKEL (reference sequence).

This clone was detected once. The rearrangement joins TRBV7-8 to TRBJ1-5, with TRBD1 identical over 7 bases. The germline V gene has CDR1 SGHVS and CDR2 FQNEAQ. J lost 7 bases, V lost 7 bases, and 13 bases had no gene match. The CDR3 contains 15 residues. The CDR3 coding sequence is TGTGCCAGCACCCACCAGACAGGGAAGGGCCAGCCCCAGCATTTT. Protein: CASTHQTGKGQPQHF.

This clone was seen once. The rearrangement uses TRBV9 and TRBJ1-1; D gene uncertain. CDR3 length equals 15 residues. Looked up from germline, CDR1 is SGDLS and CDR2 is YYNGEE. V gave up 3 bases and J gave up 4 bases, with 16 bases separating them. The DNA of the CDR3 is TGTGCCAGCAGCGCCCGCTCAACTTCAGGCACTGAAGCTTTCTTT. This codes for CASSARSTSGTEAFF. Based on the CDR3 plus reference TRBV9 and TRBJ1-1, the full variable domain is DSGVTQTPKHLITATGQRVTLRCSPRSGDLSVYWYQQSLDQGLQFLIQYYNGEERAKGNILERFSAQQFPDLHSELNLSSLELGDSALYFCASSARSTSGTEAFFGQGTRLTVV.

This chain connects TRBV5-4 to TRBJ2-5, with D hard to call. Trimming removed 0 bases from V and 5 bases from J, with 11 bases in between. CDR3 length: 14 residues. In germline, CDR1 is SGHNT, CDR2 YYREEE (reference sequence). The chain's CDR3 is CASSLGALRETQYF. CDR3 coding DNA: TGTGCCAGCAGCTTGGGGGCCCTCAGGGAGACCCAGTACTTC.

This sequence joins TRBV19 and TRBJ2-3; 15 bases map to TRBD2. This CDR3 is 16 amino acids long. From germline, CDR1 is LNHDA and CDR2 SQIVND (reference sequence). V shed 8 bases, J shed 6 bases, and the junction held 9 bases outside the gene matches. The CDR3 sequence: CASSREGTSGRDTQYF. The CDR3 bases are TGTGCCAGTTCGAGAGAGGGGACTAGCGGGAGGGATACGCAGTATTTT.

The V call is TRBV27, the J call TRBJ1-1, with TRBD1 matching 9 bases. Germline assignment: CDR1 MNHEY and CDR2 SMNVEV (reference sequence). V shed 2 bases, J shed 2 bases, and the junction held 3 bases outside the gene matches. CDR3 length equals 15 residues. CDR3 DNA sequence: TGTGCCAGCAGTTTACGGACAGGGGCTAACACTGAAGCTTTCTTT. It encodes CASSLRTGANTEAFF.

This chain uses TRBV6-1 with TRBJ2-1, with D possibly matching TRBD2 (5 bases). CDR1 and CDR2 from the germline V gene are MNHNS and SASEGT. V dropped 3 bases and J dropped 4 bases, with 13 bases sitting between them. The CDR3 is made up of 15 amino acids. The CDR3 reads CASSEALADYNEQFF. The DNA of the CDR3 is TGTGCCAGCAGTGAGGCCCTAGCTGATTACAATGAGCAGTTCTTC.

J is TRBJ2-7 and V is TRBV4-3; TRBD1 matches at 8 bases. Germline trimming cut 0 bases from V and 4 bases from J; bases unmatched to any gene: 8. CDR3 size: 16 residues. Germline V gene sequence: CDR1 LGHNA, CDR2 YSLEER. The CDR3 DNA follows: TGCGCCAGCAGCCAAGATGTAGGGACAGGAGTTTACGAGCAGTACTTC. Encoded protein: CASSQDVGTGVYEQYF.